Described below is a single T cell receptor (beta chain) sequence and its context. Its specificity is not known. The sample originates from a study of T-cell reconstitution after alpha-beta-depleted transplantation in children. Study-wide results and limits: A year post-transplant, T-cell counts and diversity derived mostly from newly produced T cells. At day 60, the high TCRbeta diversity found in some patients originated from recipient T cells and thymic progenitors that had survived. Several hundred expanded graft clones reportedly were the source of alpha-beta T cells about two months after transplant.

The V end was cut by 2 bases, the J end by 4 bases, with 10 bases between. Germline V lookup: CDR1 SGHTA, CDR2 FQGTGA. This CDR3 has 14 amino acids. For TCRbeta, the library was prepared with unique molecular identifiers. MiXCR was run by TCRdb on the PCR reads, yielding one entry per CDR3 protein. Counted here are under 850,000 distinct CDR3 sequences, about an eighth occurring once; the ten biggest clones make up around 0.79%. Sequenced here: PBMCs, sampled before TCRalphabeta/CD19-depleted stem cell transplant. The TCR sequence derives from a girl aged 2 to 9 with congenital amegakaryocytic thrombocytopenia, due to receive a stem cell transplant. V is TRBV7-3 and J is TRBJ2-3; TRBD2 might be the D (6 bases). CDR3 protein: CASSLGLLADTQYF. Here the CDR3 DNA reads TGTGCCAGCAGCTTAGGACTATTAGCAGATACGCAGTATTTT.